In this sample, the clone carrying this T cell receptor beta chain turned up many times. Its antigen is unidentified. Time point of the sample: blood at routine non-recurrence follow-up after resection. TCRdb re-called the 5' RACE reads with MiXCR, one entry per CDR3 protein. This sample has under 150,000 distinct CDR3 sequences, with roughly a tenth found just once. The data were obtained in a study of spatial heterogeneity in lung cancer. Study background: Researchers sequenced follow-up PBMC samples if they had them, and these came a median of about two years after resection. Averaged across combinations, each unique TCR and UMI pairing appeared more than ten times in raw reads, which were uncorrected.

Study outcomes and limitations: Blood showed ubiquitous tumor TCRs more often at resection than at routine follow-up.

The CDR3 sequence is 15 residues long. Germline-derived CDR1 and CDR2 are MNHEY and SVGAGI. V shed 2 bases and J 4 bases; nucleotides not matched to a gene: 3. This sequence was found in a female donor with early-stage non-small cell lung cancer. The chain combines TRBV6-5 with TRBJ2-2; 8 bases match TRBD1. The source material was PBMCs, sampled at follow-up. CDR3 region: CASSYAGQVTGELFF. CDR3 coding DNA: TGTGCCAGCAGTTACGCGGGACAGGTCACCGGGGAGCTGTTTTTT.